This T cell receptor beta chain was obtained from a study of breast tumors, draining lymph nodes, adjacent tissues (dated by TCRdb to the mid-2010s). Study-wide context: In breast cancer patients, the study compared the TCR beta repertoires of tumor, adjacent nontumor tissue and axillary lymph nodes. In human breast cancer, the study set out to assess how tumor, surrounding tissue and draining lymph node repertoires relate to one another and whether T cells might be exchanged between them.

At least ten counts were recorded for this clonotype. The antigen it recognizes is unknown. No much larger clone exists at a distance of one base, and base qualities are not known. The sequencing machine was an Illumina HiSeq 2000. TCR beta chain libraries were generated by multiplex PCR amplification. High-throughput sequencing was used to analyze the amplified TCR beta chain products. TCRdb reran the public reads through fastp at Q25 and MiXCR, keeping productive beta chains. Identical CDR3 protein sequences are pooled into one entry, listed with their most common genes and DNA. The sample includes approximately 52,000 distinct CDR3 sequences, with around 40% observed a single time. The ten largest account for under 12% of the sample. What the work shows at the level of the full study, not this receptor alone: Tumor and nontumor tissue repertoires were significantly more similar in luminal-like than in basal-like breast cancer. The data were considered consistent with most tumor T cells being derived from the lymph node and subsequently expanding within tumor tissue. The conclusion that tumor T cells originate in lymph nodes was presented as consistent with a hypothesis rather than as directly demonstrated. Tumors showed preferential V and J gene usage, and their T-cell repertoire diversity fell below that of lymph nodes yet above that of nontumor tissue.

CDR1 SGHDT and CDR2 YYEEEE were looked up in the germline V gene. Between the V and J ends, shortened by 4 bases and 6 bases respectively, the junction contains 18 bases. CDR3 length: 15 amino acids, cysteine to phenylalanine. This entry keeps only the CDR3 DNA: 45 bases, framed from base 1. Recombination joined TRBV5-6 with TRBJ2-3; TRBD2 is possibly the D segment (6 matching bases). This clonotype was sampled from a female donor with breast cancer. Some clones in this sample may be carry-over from other donors' samples. The sample taken for sequencing was breast tumor tissue. This receptor carries the CDR3 CASSGLSREVDTQYF. The nucleotide sequence is TGTGCCAGCAGCGGTCTTTCGAGGGAGGTTGATACGCAGTATTTT.